This TCR beta chain derives from a study of radiotherapy plus CTLA-4 blockade in lung cancer. Study-level background: 15% to 20% of enrolled patients responded objectively, and around 30% had disease control. Study findings and constraints: After treatment with radiotherapy plus ipilimumab, TCR clones that came from the tumor expanded in blood.

Generated by immunoSEQ multiplex PCR, the TCRdb table keeps only in-frame clones and is missing some. The sample includes about 100,000 clones, 83% of them seen just once. Those with chemo-refractory metastatic non-small-cell lung cancer were treated with focal radiation combined with CTLA-4 blockade using ipilimumab. The germline V gene has CDR1 SNHLY and CDR2 FYNNEI. The CDR3 contains 15 residues. The V end was cut by 1 base, the J end by 3 bases, with 13 bases between. To note about this clone: Its antigen is still unknown.

The TCR comes from a human donor with non-small cell lung cancer who had stable disease on radiotherapy plus ipilimumab. The source was peripheral blood, collected from a patient treated with radiotherapy plus ipilimumab. This chain links TRBV2 with TRBJ2-7; D remains unclear. This CDR3 is CASSEGLGVVYEQYF. CDR3 bases: TGTGCCAGCAGTGAAGGGCTTGGGGTAGTCTACGAGCAGTACTTC.